This T cell receptor beta chain originates from a study of identical twins. A universal primer site was created by template switching, with the cDNA bearing unique molecular identifiers. In TCRdb, the 5' RACE reads were re-called with MiXCR into one record per CDR3 protein. Of roughly 240,000 distinct CDR3 sequences detected, about 7% appear once; the ten largest clones hold roughly 3.4%. Concerning this clonotype itself: Antigen specificity is unknown.

Study-level points and caveats: Conclusions came from cross-sectional statistical analysis, not from following the same donors. The more abundant beta clonotypes in cord blood had fewer insertions, and memory repertoires did not show this.

V trimming: 8 bases; J trimming: 7 bases; junction bases outside the gene matches: 11. The CDR3 totals 15 residues. Germline CDR1 is MDHEN and CDR2 is SYDVKM. These data also formed part of another study, on yellow fever vaccine responses in identical twins. That work adds: In identical twins, vaccine T cell responses appeared partly shared and partly individual.

The rearrangement links TRBV28 to TRBJ1-6, with TRBD1 identical over 7 bases. The source is a woman under 30 in good health. Sequenced sample: memory (CD45RO+) T cells sorted from blood. This CDR3 is CASGNPGTVNSPLHF. CDR3 sequence (DNA): TGTGCCAGCGGCAATCCCGGGACAGTAAATTCACCCCTCCACTTT. Filled out from reference TRBV28 and TRBJ1-6, the complete variable domain reads DVKVTQSSRYLVKRTGEKVFLECVQDMDHENMFWYRQDPGLGLRLIYFSYDVKMKEKGDIPEGYSVSREKKERFSLILESASTNQTSMYLCASGNPGTVNSPLHFGNGTRLTVT.